This TCR beta chain comes out of a study of T cells in Graves' hyperthyroidism and ophthalmopathy. Study-wide results and limits: Researchers found most expanded thyroid clonotypes above 0.001 in blood as well. It was a median approximately 6 months before onset that the model predicted ophthalmopathy.

Amplified TCR beta CDR3 regions derived from RNA transcripts. HTBI primers were the set used in a first-round RT-PCR of the TCR CDR3. TCRdb re-derived calls from the multiplex PCR reads in MiXCR, one entry per CDR3 protein. The table has around 480,000 distinct CDR3 sequences, about an eighth seen once. Hyperthyroidism had been newly diagnosed in patients aged 18 to 65, and its duration was under 2 months. The PBMCs had their origin in roughly 9.4 ml of fresh peripheral blood. Per the germline V gene, CDR1 is SNHLY and CDR2 is FYNNEI. This CDR3 comprises 15 residues. Trimming at V came to 8 bases and at J to 4 bases, leaving 11 bases not matched to a gene. The sample holds many counts of this clonotype. What it recognizes is unknown.

The genes are TRBV2 and TRBJ2-7; 10 positions match TRBD2. The TCR comes from a woman younger than 30 with Graves' hyperthyroidism. The sample comprised blood. The CDR3 nucleotides are TGTGCCAGCCTAGATCTAGCGGGAGAGAGTTACGAGCAGTACTTC. It yields the protein CASLDLAGESYEQYF.